The entry below gives a single TCR beta chain sequence along with its context. Its specificity is not known. The V gene's germline CDR1 is SGHNT and CDR2 YYREEE (reference sequence). V shed 6 bases and J shed 0 bases, with 12 bases lying between them. The CDR3 runs to 14 residues. The data originate from a study of PD-1 blockade in mismatch repair-deficient tumors. Study details: All were previously treated, progressing patients with some twelve mismatch repair-deficient cancer types.

Assay: immunoSEQ multiplex PCR; the TCRdb copy retains only in-frame clones and omits some. This sample has about 79,000 clones, with 70% to 90% found just once. Study conclusions and caveats: Tumor-resident clones, often absent from pretreatment blood, expanded after pembrolizumab and then contracted.

Every patient had mismatch repair deficiency by PCR or immunohistochemistry. The TCR-sequenced patients were three responders to pembrolizumab. The rearrangement links TRBV5-4 to TRBJ1-1, with no clear D. Sequenced material: peripheral blood, taken 44 weeks after starting pembrolizumab. This clonotype was sampled from an adult with mismatch repair-deficient cancer. Written as DNA, the CDR3 is TGTGCCAGCAATGCGGGGTTGATGAACACTGAAGCTTTCTTT. Its translation: CASNAGLMNTEAFF.